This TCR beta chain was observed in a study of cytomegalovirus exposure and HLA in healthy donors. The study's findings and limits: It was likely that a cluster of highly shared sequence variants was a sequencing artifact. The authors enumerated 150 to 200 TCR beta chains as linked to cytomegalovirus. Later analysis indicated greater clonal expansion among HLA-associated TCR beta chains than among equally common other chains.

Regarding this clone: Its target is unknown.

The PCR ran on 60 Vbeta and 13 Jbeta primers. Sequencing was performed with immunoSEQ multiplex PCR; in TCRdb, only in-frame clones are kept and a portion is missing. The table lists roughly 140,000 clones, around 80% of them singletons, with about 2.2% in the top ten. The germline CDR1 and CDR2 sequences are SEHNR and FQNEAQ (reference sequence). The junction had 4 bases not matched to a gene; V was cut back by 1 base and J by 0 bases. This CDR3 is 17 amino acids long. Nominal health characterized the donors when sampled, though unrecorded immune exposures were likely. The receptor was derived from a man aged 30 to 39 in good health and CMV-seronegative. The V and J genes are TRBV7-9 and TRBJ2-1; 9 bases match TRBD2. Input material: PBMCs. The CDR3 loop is CASSLGSGRSSYNEQFF. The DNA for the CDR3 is TGTGCCAGCAGCTTAGGTAGCGGGAGAAGCTCCTACAATGAGCAGTTCTTC.